This TCR beta chain comes out of a study of cytomegalovirus exposure and HLA in healthy donors (dated by TCRdb to about 2017). The study in broad terms: The roughly 700 repertoires of the first cohort and the 120 validation repertoires were produced on the same platform, according to a later analysis. The study was designed to test whether signatures of past pathogen exposure could be identified by cataloging public T cell receptors. Besides the first cohort of 500 to 700 subjects, a separate validation cohort made up of roughly 130 different subjects was used. To predict cytomegalovirus infection status, the study combined high-throughput TCR immunosequencing, statistical association of individual TCRs with disease status, and machine learning.

Comment on this clone: Its antigen is still unknown. No per-base quality is available; no much larger clone lies one base away.

Summary of the overall study and its limitations: Across donors, most TCR sequences were observed very rarely, whereas some public TCRs were present in many individuals. A later analysis found that TCRs clustered in the first cohort also tended to co-occur in the 130 or so validation repertoires, with just under 95% of cluster scores above 0. The authors suggested that the approach could potentially be extended to other disease states and immunological phenotypes. Three of the identified cytomegalovirus-associated TCR beta chains were confirmed in vitro to be specific for cytomegalovirus antigens. In the study, 150 to 200 TCR beta chains were listed as associated with cytomegalovirus. The classifier was reported to diagnose cytomegalovirus status with high specificity and sensitivity in both the original and validation cohorts. A later analysis had no HLA typing for the validation cohort, so co-occurrence there was scored across all 130 or so repertoires.

Donors formed part of the validation cohort, which comprised over a hundred subjects and was distinct from the first cohort of several hundred subjects. To prepare the library, the immunoSEQ multiplex PCR assay was applied. The paper's data handling went like this. A statistical classification framework was developed to diagnose cytomegalovirus status using the catalog of TCR beta chain sequences. In its TCRdb copy, this immuneACCESS table keeps in-frame sequences only and misses some clones. Where compared with another copy, unresolved V genes explain less than half of these, and the others have no known cause. V, J and clone size derive from that table, while D and trimming were established from the DNA sequence. Present in this sample are approximately 110,000 clones, approximately 90% of which were seen just once. Of the sample, around 4.1% falls within the top ten clones. The germline V gene yields KGHSH for CDR1 and LQKENI for CDR2. Including cysteine and phenylalanine, the CDR3 has 13 amino acids. The only DNA kept is the CDR3, 39 bases in frame from the first base. Trimmed from V: 6 bases; trimmed from J: 4 bases; junction bases lacking a gene match: 5.

The sequence came from a woman between 18 and 29 years old in good health and CMV-seropositive. The specimen was PBMCs. Here the chain combines TRBV18 and TRBJ1-1; TRBD1 agrees with 7 junctional bases. DNA sequence: TGTGCCAGCTCCCTACAGGGGAGCACTGAAGCTTTCTTT. It specifies CASSLQGSTEAFF.